The clone carrying this T cell receptor (beta chain) was observed a handful of times. Its antigen is unidentified. Each CDR3 protein gets one entry after TCRdb re-called the 5' RACE reads with MiXCR. This table holds around 30,000 distinct CDR3 sequences, 5% to 6.5% found once. This sample was included in a study of early T cells in non-severe SARS-CoV-2 infection. Broader study findings: VDJdb matching, biased toward anti-spike CD8 responses, missed private and CD4 specificities.

Input material: whole blood. The sequence was obtained from an adult who was a healthcare worker with PCR-confirmed SARS-CoV-2 infection or an uninfected control (not recorded which).

In DNA, the CDR3 is TGTGCCGGCGGGACTAGCGACACCGGGGAGCTGTTTTTT. Its translation is CAGGTSDTGELFF. The rearrangement joins TRBV19 to TRBJ2-2; 10 bases line up with TRBD2. The germline CDR1 and CDR2 sequences are LNHDA and SQIVND (reference sequence). J was trimmed by 3 bases and V by 11 bases; bases with no gene match: 3. CDR3 length: 13 amino acids.